These 9 T cell receptor beta chains were all obtained from the same sample, sequenced in a study of blood T cells in healthy people across ages. Through a sample-barcoded 5' primer and a J-beta primer mix, a second PCR was run for roughly 7 to 12 cycles. Each CDR3 protein gets one entry after TCRdb re-called the 5' RACE reads with MiXCR. The sample carries 1,100,000 or so distinct CDR3 sequences, roughly 45% recorded once. The sample consisted of blood. These receptors came from a woman aged 55 to 70 in good health.

The V call is TRBV7-7, the J call TRBJ2-1, with 10 bases that match TRBD2. This CDR3 spans 16 amino acids. Germline V gene data show CDR1 as SSHAT and CDR2 as FNYEAQ (reference sequence). V gave up 1 base and J gave up 5 bases; unmatched junction bases: 5. CDR3 nucleotides: TGTGCCAGCAGCTTAGTGGCTAGCGGGGGTAACAATGAGCAGTTCTTC. It encodes CASSLVASGGNNEQFF.

This clonotype appeared many times. The rearrangement uses TRBV5-1 and TRBJ2-2; possible D gene TRBD1, 6 bases. This CDR3 is 15 amino acids long. CDR1 SGHRS and CDR2 YFSETQ come from the germline V gene. V was cut by 4 bases and J by 6 bases, with 16 bases left in between. CDR3 DNA sequence: TGCGCCAGCAGCGTCCCAACAGGGAGCGCCGGGGAGCTGTTTTTT. Encoded protein: CASSVPTGSAGELFF.

The gene calls are TRBV5-1 and TRBJ2-1, with 7 positions matching TRBD1. V lost 8 bases, J lost 9 bases, and 11 bases stayed unmatched. Germline V gene lookup returns CDR1 SGHRS and CDR2 YFSETQ. The CDR3 has 13 residues. CDR3 sequence reads: CARPRTGKVEQFF. CDR3 nucleotide sequence: TGCGCCAGACCAAGGACAGGCAAAGTTGAGCAGTTCTTC.

This clonotype was seen more than once but under ten times. Here the CDR3 DNA reads TGCGCCAGCAGCGGAATAGCGGGAGTTACCCAAGAGACCCAGTACTTC. Translated, it gives CASSGIAGVTQETQYF. The chain couples TRBV5-1 to TRBJ2-5; 9 positions agree with TRBD2. The CDR3 extends over 16 amino acids. The germline V gene encodes CDR1 SGHRS and CDR2 YFSETQ. Losses at the gene ends were 4 bases for V and 1 base for J; bases not matched to a gene: 8.

In DNA form, the CDR3 reads TGCGCCAGCAGCCAAGATGTTAGACAAGAGACCCAGTACTTC. It codes for CASSQDVRQETQYF. The chain joins TRBV4-1 to TRBJ2-5; D gene ambiguous. V was shortened by 0 bases and J by 2 bases, with 7 bases between the two germline ends. The CDR3 length is 14 residues. CDR1 and CDR2 (germline): MGHRA, YSYEKL.

With regard to this clonotype: This may be a read error: a much more frequent sequence differs by one nucleotide. The CDR3 sequence: CASSVQGRSNEQFF. CDR3 in DNA: TGTGCCAGCAGCGTACAGGGCCGGAGCAATGAGCAGTTCTTC. The chain couples TRBV7-3 to TRBJ2-1; D is perhaps TRBD1 (6 bases). The CDR3 extends over 14 amino acids. Germline V gene lookup returns CDR1 SGHTA and CDR2 FQGTGA. Trimming removed 5 bases at V and 6 bases at J, with 14 bases between.

V and J are TRBV18 and TRBJ2-5; no clear D. CDR3 length: 13 residues. The V end was cut by 3 bases, the J end by 4 bases, with 9 bases between. Germline V CDR1 and CDR2: KGHSH, LQKENI. The CDR3 sequence is CASSPYGGETQYF. The CDR3 coding sequence is TGTGCCAGCTCACCCTACGGTGGAGAGACCCAGTACTTC.

In this sample, this clonotype turned up a few times. This sequence joins TRBV13 and TRBJ2-1; 7 bases match TRBD2. Germline values: CDR1 PRHDT, CDR2 FYEKMQ (reference sequence). The CDR3 is made up of 20 amino acids. V gave up 4 bases and J gave up 1 base; unmatched junction bases: 19. This CDR3 reads CASSWYTRRESVSSYNEQFF. The CDR3 region has the DNA TGTGCCAGCAGCTGGTATACTAGGCGGGAGTCCGTCTCATCCTACAATGAGCAGTTCTTC.

Worth noting for this clonotype: An end of the junction differs from the germline gene, which may be a read error. The rearrangement links TRBV6-1 to TRBJ1-4; D is undetermined. The CDR3 runs to 16 residues. The germline V gene encodes CDR1 MNHNS and CDR2 SASEGT. The CDR3 DNA is TGTGCCTGCAGTGCCCGGAGGCGGCTCGGGAATGAAAAACTGTTTTTT. Translating it yields CACSARRRLGNEKLFF.